The 28 T cell receptor beta chains presented below share a single source sample, sequenced in a study of a mutant IDH1 vaccine in newly diagnosed glioma. This sample's time point: week 47, end of study. It was 300 ug of mutant IDH1 20-mer peptide that made up each vaccine dose, given with topical imiquimod. No antigen is known for these receptors. The repertoire was sequenced with immunoSEQ multiplex PCR; TCRdb's copy has only in-frame clones and lacks some. The repertoire holds about 24,000 clones, with approximately 84% as singletons. Sequencing used PBMCs, obtained from a glioma patient whose treatment included an IDH1 peptide vaccine. The receptors were sampled from a man aged 40-55 years with glioma.

Only a few counts were recorded for this clone. The chain has TRBV5-5 and TRBJ2-1; possibly TRBD1 for D (6 bases). This CDR3 spans 13 amino acids. Trimming shortened V by 3 bases and J by 7 bases, and 11 bases separated the two germline ends. CDR1 is SGHKS and CDR2 is YYEKEE in the germline V gene (reference sequence). In nucleotides, the CDR3 is TGTGCCAGCAGCTCGATACAGGGAAATGAGCAGTTCTTC. It encodes CASSSIQGNEQFF.

The chain recombines TRBV11-2 with TRBJ2-7; 10 bases match TRBD2. V lost 5 bases and J lost 2; bases outside the gene matches: 12. The length of the CDR3 is 17 residues. In germline, CDR1 is SGHAT, CDR2 FQNNGV. DNA of the CDR3: TGTGCCAGCAGCCCAGGACGGAGCGGGAGGGATGCCTACGAGCAGTACTTC. Its translation: CASSPGRSGRDAYEQYF.

This rearrangement joins TRBV18 to TRBJ1-2; D is unresolved. Germline CDR1 reads KGHSH; CDR2 reads LQKENI. This CDR3 has 16 amino acids. V was trimmed by 3 bases and J by 1 base, leaving 15 bases between them. The CDR3 sequence: CASSPARPARNYGYTF. The CDR3 DNA sequence: TGTGCCAGCTCACCTGCCCGTCCAGCCCGTAACTATGGCTACACCTTC.

V gene TRBV7-6 combines with J gene TRBJ2-5, with a tentative D call TRBD1 (6 bases). Per the germline V gene, CDR1 is SGHVS and CDR2 is FNYEAQ. Trimming left V 5 bases short and J 3 bases short, with 10 bases between. The CDR3 length is 13 residues. CDR3 in DNA: TGTGCCAGCAGCCCAGGACAGAAAGAGACCCAGTACTTC. This encodes CASSPGQKETQYF.

This clone has just one count. V gene TRBV2 combines with J gene TRBJ2-5; 12 bases are shared with TRBD2. CDR3 size: 16 residues. CDR1 is SNHLY, CDR2 FYNNEI, per germline. Trimming cost V 6 bases and J 2 bases; bases outside gene matches: 7. CDR3 protein: CASSPGLAGWQETQYF. CDR3 in DNA: TGTGCCAGCAGCCCCGGACTAGCGGGATGGCAAGAGACCCAGTACTTC.

This chain uses TRBV19 with TRBJ2-1, with D possibly being TRBD1 (7 bases). This CDR3 contains 15 residues. CDR1 is LNHDA and CDR2 is SQIVND in the germline V gene (reference sequence). The ends were cut back, 6 bases at V and 5 bases at J, with 17 bases in the middle. DNA of the CDR3: TGTGCCAGTAGGAAATGGACAGGAGGGAACAATGAGCAGTTCTTC. Amino acids: CASRKWTGGNNEQFF.

This chain uses TRBV4-1 with TRBJ1-4; 12 bases match TRBD1. CDR3 size: 15 residues. Per the germline V gene, CDR1 is MGHRA and CDR2 is YSYEKL. V dropped 3 bases and J dropped 6; count of bases not matched to a gene: 2. Written as DNA, the CDR3 is TGCGCCAGCAGCCAGGGACAGGGGGCTTATGAAAAACTGTTTTTT. This gives the protein CASSQGQGAYEKLFF.

This clone was counted a few times. This chain links TRBV21-1 with TRBJ2-7; whether TRBD2, the table's D call, matches the DNA was not checked. TRBV21-1 is a known pseudogene. This CDR3 region has 18 residues. The CDR3 sequence: CASSPCGPASGRAYEQYF. The DNA for the CDR3 is TGTGCCAGCAGCCCCTGCGGCCCCGCTAGCGGGAGGGCCTACGAGCAGTACTTC.

This chain links TRBV4-1 with TRBJ2-1, with TRBD2 as a possible D gene (5 bases). Germline-derived CDR1 and CDR2 are MGHRA and YSYEKL. CDR3 length equals 13 residues. With 4 bases removed from V and 3 bases from J, the gap between germline ends came to 7 bases. CDR3 DNA: TGCGCCAGCAGCCTGGGAGACTACAATGAGCAGTTCTTC. Encoded protein: CASSLGDYNEQFF.

J is TRBJ2-7 and V is TRBV7-9; the D gene could be TRBD1 or TRBD2 (5 bases each). The CDR3 is 15 residues long. Deletions cut 5 bases from V and 3 bases from J, with 17 bases between. Germline V lookup: CDR1 SEHNR, CDR2 FQNEAQ (reference sequence). In DNA form, the CDR3 reads TGTGCCAGCAGCGCTTACCGGGACCGAAACTACGAGCAGTACTTC. This codes for CASSAYRDRNYEQYF.

The rearrangement links TRBV7-3 to TRBJ1-2, with 7 bases matching TRBD1. CDR1 is SGHTA and CDR2 is FQGTGA in the germline V gene. V trimming: 5 bases; J trimming: 3 bases; junction bases outside the gene matches: 3. The CDR3 sequence is 13 residues long. The CDR3, as DNA: TGTGCCAGCAGCCCCGACAGGGACTATGGCTACACCTTC. This sequence encodes CASSPDRDYGYTF.

The genes are TRBV5-1 and TRBJ2-3; the D is unclear. The CDR3 is 16 residues long. CDR1 and CDR2 (germline): SGHRS, YFSETQ. Trimming shortened V by 0 bases and J by 4 bases, and 15 bases separated the two germline ends. CDR3 in DNA: TGCGCCAGCAGCTTGGCCGGGTTAGGAGACTCAGATACGCAGTATTTT. Protein: CASSLAGLGDSDTQYF.

The CDR3 protein is CASSVQGQDTDTQYF. CDR3 nucleotides: TGTGCCAGCAGCGTGCAGGGACAGGACACAGATACGCAGTATTTT. The J gene is TRBJ2-3, the V gene TRBV4-2; 8 positions agree with TRBD1. The CDR3 is 15 residues long. The germline V gene encodes CDR1 LGHNA and CDR2 YNFKEQ. Trimming took 5 bases from V and 2 from J; bases not matched to a gene: 6.

The count of this clone is one. The chain recombines TRBV4-1 with TRBJ2-1, with a weak D call TRBD2 (6 bases). V was pared by 1 base and J by 4 bases, with 11 bases between. Germline V gene lookup returns CDR1 MGHRA and CDR2 YSYEKL. The CDR3 runs 15 residues. Here the CDR3 DNA reads TGCGCCAGCAGCCAAGTAGGGGCGGGGTACAATGAGCAGTTCTTC. This gives the protein CASSQVGAGYNEQFF.

The rearrangement links TRBV5-6 to TRBJ1-2; D perhaps matches TRBD1 (5 bases). V dropped 4 bases and J dropped 3 bases, with 13 bases sitting between them. The CDR3 loop spans 14 amino acids. Germline CDR1 is SGHDT and CDR2 is YYEEEE. The CDR3 DNA reads as TGTGCCAGCAGCAGAGGGACGCGGGACTATGGCTACACCTTC. It yields the protein CASSRGTRDYGYTF. Full variable domain (outside the CDR3, taken from reference TRBV5-6 and TRBJ1-2): DAGVTQSPTHLIKTRGQQVTLRCSPKSGHDTVSWYQQALGQGPQFIFQYYEEEERQRGNFPDRFSGHQFPNYSSELNVNALLLGDSALYLCASSRGTRDYGYTFGSGTRLTVV.

CDR3 nucleotide sequence: TGTGCCAGCAGTCTAACCCAAGAGACCCAGTACTTC. It encodes CASSLTQETQYF. The J gene is TRBJ2-5, the V gene TRBV27; D gene uncertain. Germline V gives CDR1 MNHEY, CDR2 SMNVEV (reference sequence). This CDR3 contains 12 residues. Trimming shortened V by 5 bases and J by 1 base, and 5 bases separated the two germline ends.

The rearrangement joins TRBV7-9 to TRBJ2-5, with D unresolved. Trimming removed 6 bases at V and 3 bases at J, with 14 bases between. Germline values: CDR1 SEHNR, CDR2 FQNEAQ (reference sequence). The CDR3 totals 14 residues. CDR3 protein: CASSRARDEETQYF. For the CDR3, the DNA is TGTGCCAGCAGTAGAGCGCGAGACGAAGAGACCCAGTACTTC.

The genes are TRBV5-1 and TRBJ1-2; D is possibly TRBD1 (6 bases). Per the germline V gene, CDR1 is SGHRS and CDR2 is YFSETQ. Trimming left V 2 bases short and J 8 bases short, with 13 bases between. CDR3 length: 13 residues. CDR3: CASSLQGIGGYTF. CDR3 sequence (DNA): TGCGCCAGCAGCTTACAGGGAATAGGGGGCTACACCTTC.

The V gene is TRBV5-4, the J gene TRBJ2-2; 10 bases line up with TRBD2. This CDR3 spans 15 amino acids. Germline assignment: CDR1 SGHNT and CDR2 YYREEE (reference sequence). Losses at the gene ends were 4 bases for V and 3 bases for J; bases not matched to a gene: 3. The CDR3 bases are TGTGCCAGCAGCCGAGCGGGAGGGGACACCGGGGAGCTGTTTTTT. It encodes CASSRAGGDTGELFF.

The chain recombines TRBV2 with TRBJ2-7; D unclear. The CDR3 is 13 amino acids. The germline gives CDR1 SNHLY, CDR2 FYNNEI. The V gene lost 8 bases and the J gene lost 2 bases, with 13 bases spanning the gap. DNA for the CDR3: TGTGCCAGCTCTTGGACCGAGGCCTACGAGCAGTACTTC. Encoded protein: CASSWTEAYEQYF.

V gene TRBV14 combines with J gene TRBJ2-4; TRBD2 agrees at 8 bases. Germline V gene data show CDR1 as SGHDN and CDR2 as FVKESK. This CDR3 is 13 amino acids long. Trimming took 4 bases from V and 11 from J; bases not matched to a gene: 7. CDR3 loop: CASSPTGRGVQYF. In DNA form, the CDR3 reads TGTGCCAGCAGCCCCACCGGGCGGGGGGTTCAGTACTTC. Drawing the rest from reference TRBV14 and TRBJ2-4, the complete variable domain is EAGVTQFPSHSVIEKGQTVTLRCDPISGHDNLYWYRRVMGKEIKFLLHFVKESKQDESGMPNNRFLAERTGGTYSTLKVQPAELEDSGVYFCASSPTGRGVQYFGAGTRLSVL.

The gene calls are TRBV29-1 and TRBJ2-1; D unresolved. The CDR3 runs 14 residues. Germline assignment: CDR1 SQVTM and CDR2 ANQGSEA. V dropped 3 bases and J dropped 0 bases, with 9 bases sitting between them. As DNA, the CDR3 is TGCAGCGTTGAGAACTGGAGCTCCTACAATGAGCAGTTCTTC. This encodes CSVENWSSYNEQFF.

This chain uses TRBV19 with TRBJ2-7, with D perhaps TRBD1 (6 bases). CDR1 and CDR2 from the germline V gene are LNHDA and SQIVND (reference sequence). Trimming removed 4 bases from V and 3 bases from J, with 13 bases in between. There are 14 residues in the CDR3. The CDR3 reads CASSTNRELYEQYF. As DNA, the CDR3 is TGTGCCAGTAGTACCAACAGGGAGCTCTACGAGCAGTACTTC.

The CDR3 protein is CASSERQGQGYTF. DNA for the CDR3: TGTGCCAGCAGTGAGAGACAGGGGCAGGGCTACACCTTC. The rearrangement joins TRBV6-1 to TRBJ1-2; 8 positions match TRBD1. The CDR3 length is 13 residues. V shed 3 bases, J shed 8 bases, and the junction held 5 bases outside the gene matches. The germline gives CDR1 MNHNS, CDR2 SASEGT.

This clone turned up a few times. This chain uses TRBV7-9 with TRBJ1-1; 8 bases match TRBD1. Germline-derived CDR1 and CDR2 are SEHNR and FQNEAQ (reference sequence). V trimming: 5 bases; J trimming: 1 base; junction bases outside the gene matches: 3. This CDR3 has 14 residues. CDR3 in amino acids: CASSPGQGNTEAFF. The CDR3 DNA reads as TGTGCCAGCAGCCCCGGACAGGGGAACACTGAAGCTTTCTTT.

The chain links TRBV5-6 to TRBJ1-1; D unresolved. The germline V gene has CDR1 SGHDT and CDR2 YYEEEE. The CDR3 is 13 residues long. Trimming stripped 4 bases from V and 1 base from J, with 8 bases between. DNA for the CDR3: TGTGCCAGCAGCCTATTACCGAACACTGAAGCTTTCTTT. This codes for CASSLLPNTEAFF.

A single count supports this clone. This chain connects TRBV4-3 to TRBJ2-5, with 11 bases fitting TRBD2. This CDR3 comprises 17 residues. In germline, CDR1 is LGHNA, CDR2 YSLEER. The V segment lost 1 base and the J segment 2 bases; nucleotides outside the gene matches: 6. The CDR3 protein is CASSQGVAGGVQETQYF. As DNA, the CDR3 is TGCGCCAGCAGCCAAGGGGTAGCGGGAGGGGTTCAAGAGACCCAGTACTTC.

The chain has TRBV5-5 and TRBJ2-7; 7 bases match TRBD2. The J segment lost 0 bases and the V segment lost 5 bases, leaving 17 bases of the junction unmatched. This CDR3 contains 18 residues. Germline V gene sequence: CDR1 SGHKS, CDR2 YYEKEE (reference sequence). The CDR3 loop is CASSQQVVASGYSYEQYF. The CDR3 coding sequence is TGTGCCAGCAGTCAACAGGTCGTCGCTAGCGGATACTCCTACGAGCAGTACTTC.